The 13 T cell receptor beta chains below come from one sample, sequenced in a study of blood T cell repertoires in COVID-19. Repertoires were generated with immunoSEQ multiplex PCR, while TCRdb's copy carries only in-frame clones and drops some. The sample records roughly 150,000 clones, about 85% being singletons. The sample was peripheral blood. The receptors shown here come from a man between 65 and 85 years old who had recovered from COVID-19.

This clone was recorded a few times. The rearrangement uses TRBV28 and TRBJ2-7; TRBD1 matches 12 bases. Losses at the gene ends were 5 bases for V and 6 bases for J; bases not matched to a gene: 5. CDR1 MDHEN and CDR2 SYDVKM come from the germline V gene. The CDR3 runs to 14 residues. CDR3 sequence reads: CASSPPGQGAEQYF. The DNA of the CDR3 is TGTGCCAGCAGTCCCCCGGGACAGGGGGCCGAGCAGTACTTC.

J is TRBJ2-7 and V is TRBV6-5; 8 nucleotides match TRBD1. The CDR3 has 14 amino acids. The germline V gene encodes CDR1 MNHEY and CDR2 SVGAGI. V gave up 4 bases and J gave up 4 bases; unmatched junction bases: 6. In DNA form, the CDR3 reads TGTGCCAGCAGTTCCTCCACAGGGGGATACGAGCAGTACTTC. It codes for CASSSSTGGYEQYF.

V and J are TRBV11-3 and TRBJ2-1; 7 bases fit TRBD2. This CDR3 contains 14 residues. The J segment lost 8 bases and the V segment lost 1 base, leaving 5 bases of the junction unmatched. Germline V CDR1 and CDR2: SGHNT, YENEEA. The CDR3 loop is CASSLVGGDYEQFF. The CDR3 DNA follows: TGTGCCAGCAGCTTAGTGGGGGGGGACTATGAGCAGTTCTTC.

CDR3 in amino acids: CASSSQGSSNQPQHF. CDR3 in DNA: TGTGCCAGCAGTTCCCAGGGGTCTAGCAATCAGCCCCAGCATTTT. The chain joins TRBV27 to TRBJ1-5, with D possibly being TRBD1 (6 bases). Looked up from germline, CDR1 is MNHEY and CDR2 is SMNVEV (reference sequence). The CDR3 has 15 amino acids. With 4 bases removed from V and 0 bases from J, the gap between germline ends came to 10 bases.

The V and J genes are TRBV27 and TRBJ2-3; 8 bases are shared with TRBD1. The CDR3 loop spans 17 amino acids. The germline V gene has CDR1 MNHEY and CDR2 SMNVEV (reference sequence). Trimming took 6 bases from V and 4 from J; bases not matched to a gene: 15. CDR3 region: CASSPGLAGGRSDTQYF. The CDR3 coding sequence is TGTGCCAGCAGCCCAGGGCTGGCAGGGGGCCGCTCAGATACGCAGTATTTT.

The rearrangement uses TRBV9 and TRBJ1-1; possibly TRBD1 for D (6 bases). Looked up from germline, CDR1 is SGDLS and CDR2 is YYNGEE. V gave up 3 bases and J gave up 0 bases, with 15 bases separating them. The CDR3 has 16 amino acids. CDR3 residues: CASSDLYRVMNTEAFF. The CDR3 bases are TGTGCCAGCAGCGACCTGTACAGGGTCATGAACACTGAAGCTTTCTTT.

This chain joins TRBV6-2 or TRBV6-3 and TRBJ2-5, with a possible D match to TRBD2 (5 bases). This CDR3 region has 16 residues. Trimming stripped 6 bases from V and 2 bases from J, with 19 bases between. Germline-derived CDR1 and CDR2 are MNHEY and SVGEGT. This CDR3 is CASSPIGEGLQETQYF. CDR3 coding DNA: TGTGCCAGCAGCCCAATCGGTGAGGGTCTGCAAGAGACCCAGTACTTC.

The rearrangement joins TRBV28 to TRBJ2-5; D might be TRBD1 (6 bases). CDR1 is MDHEN, CDR2 SYDVKM, per germline. V lost 4 bases to trimming and J lost 5 bases, with 14 bases between them. The CDR3 extends over 14 amino acids. The CDR3 is CASSSKGDVETQYF. The CDR3 region has the DNA TGTGCCAGCAGTTCCAAGGGGGATGTGGAGACCCAGTACTTC.

CDR3 in amino acids: CASSLGGLPNTGELFF. CDR3 DNA: TGTGCCAGCAGCTTGGGGGGACTACCGAACACCGGGGAGCTGTTTTTT. The chain employs TRBV7-2 and TRBJ2-2; TRBD2 matches at 7 bases. The V segment lost 3 bases and the J segment 0 bases; nucleotides outside the gene matches: 4. Germline V gives CDR1 SGHTA, CDR2 FQGNSA. There are 16 residues in the CDR3.

CDR3 in amino acids: CAILDHEYNEQFF. CDR3 nucleotide sequence: TGTGCCATCCTTGATCACGAGTACAATGAGCAGTTCTTC. This chain uses TRBV2 with TRBJ2-1; D unclear. The CDR3 consists of 13 residues. In germline, CDR1 is SNHLY, CDR2 FYNNEI. The V gene lost 10 bases and the J gene lost 4 bases, with 14 bases spanning the gap.

V usage is TRBV5-1 and J usage is TRBJ1-1; 7 nucleotides line up with TRBD1. The germline V gene encodes CDR1 SGHRS and CDR2 YFSETQ. The length of the CDR3 is 14 residues. The V and J ends lost 4 bases and 2 bases, in that order; junction bases with no gene match: 5. The CDR3, as DNA: TGCGCCAGCAGCCAGGGACAGACTAACACTGAAGCTTTCTTT. Translated, it gives CASSQGQTNTEAFF. Together with reference TRBV5-1 and TRBJ1-1, the CDR3 gives the full variable domain: KAGVTQTPRYLIKTRGQQVTLSCSPISGHRSVSWYQQTPGQGLQFLFEYFSETQRNKGNFPGRFSGRQFSNSRSEMNVSTLELGDSALYLCASSQGQTNTEAFFGQGTRLTVV.

This chain joins TRBV4-3 and TRBJ1-4, with TRBD1 matching 7 bases. The CDR3 is made up of 17 amino acids. CDR1 and CDR2 from the germline V gene are LGHNA and YSLEER. V lost 4 bases, J lost 4 bases, and 12 bases stayed unmatched. Here the CDR3 DNA reads TGCGCCAGCAGCCCCGGAAACGGACAGGTTTATAATGAAAAACTGTTTTTT. It yields the protein CASSPGNGQVYNEKLFF.

In its sample, this clone was seen a few times. The chain links TRBV29-1 to TRBJ1-1; TRBD1 matches at 7 bases. J lost 7 bases, V lost 4 bases, and 15 bases had no gene match. This CDR3 has 15 residues. Per germline, CDR1 SQVTM and CDR2 ANQGSEA. CDR3 region: CSVGQGTGSKSEAFF. CDR3 DNA sequence: TGCAGCGTTGGACAGGGAACAGGTTCTAAGAGTGAAGCTTTCTTT. The complete variable domain, with remaining parts taken from reference TRBV29-1 and TRBJ1-1, reads SAVISQKPSRDICQRGTSLTIQCQVDSQVTMMFWYRQQPGQSLTLIATANQGSEATYESGFVIDKFPISRPNLTFSTLTVSNMSPEDSSIYLCSVGQGTGSKSEAFFGQGTRLTVV.